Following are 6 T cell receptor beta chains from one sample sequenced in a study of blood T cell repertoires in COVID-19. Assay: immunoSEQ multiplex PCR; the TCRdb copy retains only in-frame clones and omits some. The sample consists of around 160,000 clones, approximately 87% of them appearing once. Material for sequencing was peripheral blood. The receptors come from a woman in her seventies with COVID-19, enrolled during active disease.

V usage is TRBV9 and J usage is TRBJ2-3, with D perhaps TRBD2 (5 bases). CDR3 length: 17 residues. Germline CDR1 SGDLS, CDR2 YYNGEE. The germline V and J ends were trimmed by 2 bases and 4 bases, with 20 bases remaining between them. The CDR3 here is CASSVHPLGKGADTQYF. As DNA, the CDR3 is TGTGCCAGCAGCGTCCACCCTCTCGGGAAGGGCGCAGATACGCAGTATTTT. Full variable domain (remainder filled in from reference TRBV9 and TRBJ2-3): DSGVTQTPKHLITATGQRVTLRCSPRSGDLSVYWYQQSLDQGLQFLIQYYNGEERAKGNILERFSAQQFPDLHSELNLSSLELGDSALYFCASSVHPLGKGADTQYFGPGTRLTVL.

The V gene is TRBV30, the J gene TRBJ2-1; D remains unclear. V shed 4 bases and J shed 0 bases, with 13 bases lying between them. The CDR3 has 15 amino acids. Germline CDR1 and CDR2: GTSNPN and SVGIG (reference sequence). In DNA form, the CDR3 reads TGTGCCTGGAACTTTGGGCTGGGCTCCTACAATGAGCAGTTCTTC. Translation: CAWNFGLGSYNEQFF.

The chain's CDR3 is CASSPGGSSRDTIYF. CDR3 sequence (DNA): TGTGCCAGCTCACCAGGAGGCAGCTCAAGGGACACCATATATTTT. The genes are TRBV18 and TRBJ1-3; D not resolved. CDR1 and CDR2 from the germline V gene are KGHSH and LQKENI. This CDR3 region has 15 residues. The ends were cut back, 2 bases at V and 8 bases at J, with 16 bases in the middle.

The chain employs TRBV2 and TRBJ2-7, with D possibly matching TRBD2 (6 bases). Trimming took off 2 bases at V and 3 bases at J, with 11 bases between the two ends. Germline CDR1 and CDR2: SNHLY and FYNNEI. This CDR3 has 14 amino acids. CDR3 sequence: CASSELVGSYEQYF. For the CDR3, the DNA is TGTGCCAGCAGTGAACTGGTCGGGAGCTACGAGCAGTACTTC.

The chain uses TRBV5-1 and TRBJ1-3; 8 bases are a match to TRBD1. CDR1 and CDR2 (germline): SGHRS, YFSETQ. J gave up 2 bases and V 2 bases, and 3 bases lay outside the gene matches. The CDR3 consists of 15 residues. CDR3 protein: CASSFTTGAGNTIYF. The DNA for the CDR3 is TGCGCCAGCAGCTTCACGACAGGGGCTGGAAACACCATATATTTT. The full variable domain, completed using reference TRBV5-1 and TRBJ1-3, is KAGVTQTPRYLIKTRGQQVTLSCSPISGHRSVSWYQQTPGQGLQFLFEYFSETQRNKGNFPGRFSGRQFSNSRSEMNVSTLELGDSALYLCASSFTTGAGNTIYFGEGSWLTVV.

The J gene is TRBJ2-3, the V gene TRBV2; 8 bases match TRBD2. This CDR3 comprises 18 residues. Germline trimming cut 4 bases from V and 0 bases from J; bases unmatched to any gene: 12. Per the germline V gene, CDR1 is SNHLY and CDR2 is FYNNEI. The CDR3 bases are TGTGCCAGCAGTGGATTTAGAGCGGGGGCCCCTAGCACAGATACGCAGTATTTT. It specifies CASSGFRAGAPSTDTQYF.